Sequencing of this T cell receptor beta chain was carried out in a study of identical twins. General study findings and limits: Monozygotic twins shared more out-of-frame TCR alpha than recombination models predicted. It was cross-sectional statistical analysis, not following the same donors, that the conclusions relied on. Weaker excess twin sharing was observed in beta out-of-frame sequences.

This clonotype was picked up a small number of times. The antigen is not known. cDNA carried unique molecular identifiers, and a universal primer site was added by template switching. Via MiXCR, TCRdb re-called the 5' RACE reads, giving one row per CDR3 protein. This sample has a few hundred thousand distinct CDR3 sequences, with about 10% found just once. Germline lookup yields CDR1 LNHNV and CDR2 YYDKDF (reference sequence). V dropped 2 bases and J dropped 3; count of bases not matched to a gene: 6. CDR3 length: 16 amino acids. This chain uses TRBV15 with TRBJ2-1; TRBD1 matches 8 bases. Sequenced: naive T cells sorted from blood. The source is a woman aged 50 to 65 in good health. CDR3 residues: CATSRTDRGYYNEQFF. CDR3 DNA sequence: TGTGCCACCAGCAGAACTGACAGGGGCTACTACAATGAGCAGTTCTTC.